The TCR beta chain under discussion was sequenced for a study of post-analysis software for immune sequencing data. General study points: The five TRBV segments detected at higher frequency in patients than in controls included TRBV5-6, TRBV5-1 and TRBV20-1.

The CDR3 consists of 14 residues. Germline V gene data show CDR1 as MNHNY and CDR2 as SVGAGI (reference sequence). V was cut by 0 bases and J by 7 bases, with 13 bases left in between. Unique molecular identifiers tagged the TCR beta cDNA libraries. One entry per CDR3 protein results from TCRdb running MiXCR on the PCR reads. The sample includes about 500,000 distinct CDR3 sequences, roughly 45% seen only once; the top ten take 9.5% to 13%. This clonotype was detected a few times. The antigen is unknown. The sequenced sample consisted of blood. This chain joins TRBV6-6 and TRBJ2-7, with TRBD1 as a possible D gene (6 bases). This receptor was taken from a girl aged 5-17 years with multiple sclerosis. The chain's CDR3 is CASSYSGRGWEQYF. CDR3 DNA sequence: TGTGCCAGCAGTTACTCGGGCAGGGGCTGGGAGCAGTACTTC.